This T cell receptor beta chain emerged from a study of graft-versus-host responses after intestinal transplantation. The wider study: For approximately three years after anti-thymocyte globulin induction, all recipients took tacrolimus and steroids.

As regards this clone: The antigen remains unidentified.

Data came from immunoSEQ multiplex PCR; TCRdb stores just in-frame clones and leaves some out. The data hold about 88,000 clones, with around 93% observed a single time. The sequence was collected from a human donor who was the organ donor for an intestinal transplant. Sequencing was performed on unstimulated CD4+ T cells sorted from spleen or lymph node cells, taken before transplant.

The CDR3: CSVGGLRLAGETQYF. DNA for the CDR3: TGCAGCGTTGGGGGGCTCCGCCTAGCCGGCGAGACCCAGTACTTC. The genes are TRBV29-1 and TRBJ2-5, with a tentative D call TRBD1 (6 bases). The V gene lost 4 bases and the J gene lost 5 bases, with 20 bases spanning the gap. CDR1 is SQVTM, CDR2 ANQGSEA, per germline. The CDR3 loop spans 15 amino acids.